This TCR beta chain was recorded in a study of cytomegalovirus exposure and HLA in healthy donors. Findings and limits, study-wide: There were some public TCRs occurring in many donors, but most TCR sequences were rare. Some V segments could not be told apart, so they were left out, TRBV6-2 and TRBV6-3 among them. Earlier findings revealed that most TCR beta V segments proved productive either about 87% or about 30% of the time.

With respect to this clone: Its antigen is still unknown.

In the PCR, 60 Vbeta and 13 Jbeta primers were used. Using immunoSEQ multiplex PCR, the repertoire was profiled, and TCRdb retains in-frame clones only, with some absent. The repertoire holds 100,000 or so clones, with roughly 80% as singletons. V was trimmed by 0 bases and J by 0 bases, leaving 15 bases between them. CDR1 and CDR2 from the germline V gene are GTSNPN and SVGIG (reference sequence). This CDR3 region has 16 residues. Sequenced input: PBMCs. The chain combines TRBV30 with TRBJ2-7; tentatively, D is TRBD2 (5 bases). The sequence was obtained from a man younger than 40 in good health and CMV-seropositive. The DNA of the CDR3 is TGTGCCTGGAGTGTAGGACTGCGACTAACCTCCTACGAGCAGTACTTC. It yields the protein CAWSVGLRLTSYEQYF. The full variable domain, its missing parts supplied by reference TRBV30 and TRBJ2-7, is SQTIHQWPATLVQPVGSPLSLECTVEGTSNPNLYWYRQAAGRGLQLLFYSVGIGQISSEVPQNLSASRPQDRQFILSSKKLLLSDSGFYLCAWSVGLRLTSYEQYFGPGTRLTVT.